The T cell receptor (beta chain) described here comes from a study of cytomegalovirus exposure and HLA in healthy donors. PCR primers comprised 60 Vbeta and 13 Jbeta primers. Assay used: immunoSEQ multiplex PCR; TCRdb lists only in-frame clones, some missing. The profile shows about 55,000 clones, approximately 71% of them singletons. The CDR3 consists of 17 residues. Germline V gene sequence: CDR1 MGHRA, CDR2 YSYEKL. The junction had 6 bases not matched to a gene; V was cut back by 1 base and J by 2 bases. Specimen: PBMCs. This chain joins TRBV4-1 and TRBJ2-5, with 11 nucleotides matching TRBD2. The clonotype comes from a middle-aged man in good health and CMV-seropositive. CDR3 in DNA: TGCGCCAGCAGCCAAGTTTTGATAGCGGGGGGGCAAGAGACCCAGTACTTC. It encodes CASSQVLIAGGQETQYF.